This entry lists 8 T cell receptor beta chains sequenced from one sample in a study of blood T cell repertoires in COVID-19. TCRdb's table, derived via immunoSEQ multiplex PCR, lists solely in-frame clones and lacks some. The sample has some 290,000 clones, about nine tenths seen once. The source material was PBMCs or T cells enriched from blood (not recorded which). Receptors originate from a woman between 35 and 50 years old with acute COVID-19.

The V call is TRBV6-2 or TRBV6-3, the J call TRBJ1-2, with 7 bases matching TRBD1. J gave up 4 bases and V 6 bases, and 11 bases lay outside the gene matches. From germline, CDR1 is MNHEY and CDR2 SVGEGT. The length of the CDR3 is 15 residues. The CDR3 coding sequence is TGTGCCAGCAGCCAACAGGGGCGAGTGGGCTATGGCTACACCTTC. Its protein is CASSQQGRVGYGYTF.

The rearrangement joins TRBV10-3 to TRBJ2-7; possible D gene TRBD1, 6 bases. CDR3 length: 12 amino acids. From germline, CDR1 is ENHRY and CDR2 SYGVKD. V dropped 6 bases and J dropped 2 bases, with 8 bases sitting between them. The CDR3 here is CAISQGTYEQYF. The DNA for the CDR3 is TGTGCCATCAGCCAGGGGACCTACGAGCAGTACTTC.

The V gene is TRBV5-1, the J gene TRBJ1-3, with 8 bases aligning to TRBD1. The ends lost 4 bases at V and 6 bases at J; junction bases unmatched: 9. CDR1 is SGHRS and CDR2 is YFSETQ in the germline V gene. The CDR3 runs to 15 residues. As DNA, the CDR3 is TGCGCCAGCAGCCGACAGGGGAACGGTGTAAACACCATATATTTT. Protein product: CASSRQGNGVNTIYF.

This clone was seen a single time. The gene calls are TRBV14 and TRBJ2-3; D is possibly TRBD1 (5 bases). Germline V CDR1 and CDR2: SGHDN, FVKESK. V was clipped by 4 bases and J by 2 bases, with 10 bases between them. The CDR3 totals 14 residues. The CDR3 DNA is TGTGCCAGCAGCCTAGGGGTTATCACAGATACGCAGTATTTT. This sequence encodes CASSLGVITDTQYF.

The CDR3 DNA reads as TGTGCCATCAGTGGAGGGAGGACCACAGATACGCAGTATTTT. It is translated as CAISGGRTTDTQYF. The J gene is TRBJ2-3, the V gene TRBV10-3; perhaps TRBD2 as D (6 bases). Deletions cut 4 bases from V and 2 bases from J, with 10 bases between. The CDR3 spans 14 residues. Germline V gene sequence: CDR1 ENHRY, CDR2 SYGVKD.

The rearrangement uses TRBV2 and TRBJ2-5, with 9 bases fitting TRBD2. Trimming removed 2 bases from V and 2 bases from J; junction bases left unmatched: 6. The germline V gene has CDR1 SNHLY and CDR2 FYNNEI. This CDR3 has 16 amino acids. The CDR3 DNA reads as TGTGCCAGCAGTGAACCCCCGGGACTAGCTCAAGAGACCCAGTACTTC. Translating gives CASSEPPGLAQETQYF.

This chain links TRBV2 with TRBJ1-5; D is undetermined. Trimming shortened V by 6 bases and J by 7 bases, and 10 bases separated the two germline ends. Per the germline V gene, CDR1 is SNHLY and CDR2 is FYNNEI. CDR3 length equals 12 residues. CDR3 bases: TGTGCCAGCAGGGCGGGGTCGCAGCCCCAGCATTTT. It encodes CASRAGSQPQHF.

There are a few counts of this clone. The identical CDR3 is also encoded by other nucleotide sequences in the sample. The V gene is TRBV30, the J gene TRBJ1-2; D is uncertain. V was shortened by 3 bases and J by 7 bases, with 6 bases between the two germline ends. The CDR3 is 10 residues long. Germline CDR1 GTSNPN, CDR2 SVGIG (reference sequence). The CDR3 DNA sequence: TGTGCCTGGAGAAGAGGTGGCTACACCTTC. Residues: CAWRRGGYTF.